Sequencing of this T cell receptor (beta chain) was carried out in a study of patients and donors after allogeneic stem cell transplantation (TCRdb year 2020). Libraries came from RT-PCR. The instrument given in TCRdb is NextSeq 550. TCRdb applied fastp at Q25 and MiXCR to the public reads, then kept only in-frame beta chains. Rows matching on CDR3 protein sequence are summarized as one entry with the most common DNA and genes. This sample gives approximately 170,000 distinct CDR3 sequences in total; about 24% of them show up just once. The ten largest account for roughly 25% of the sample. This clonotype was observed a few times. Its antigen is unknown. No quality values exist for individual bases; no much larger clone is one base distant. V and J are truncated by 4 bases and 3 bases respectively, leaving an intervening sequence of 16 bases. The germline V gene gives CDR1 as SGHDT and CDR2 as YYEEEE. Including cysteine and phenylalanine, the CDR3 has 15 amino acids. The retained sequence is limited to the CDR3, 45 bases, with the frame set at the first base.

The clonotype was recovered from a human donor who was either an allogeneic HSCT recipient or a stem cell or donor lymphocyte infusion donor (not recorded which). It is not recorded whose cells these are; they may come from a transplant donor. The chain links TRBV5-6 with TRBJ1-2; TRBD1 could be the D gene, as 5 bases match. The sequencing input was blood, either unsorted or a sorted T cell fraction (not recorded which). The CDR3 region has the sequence CASSPFGADYYGYTF. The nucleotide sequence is TGTGCCAGCAGCCCGTTTGGGGCAGACTACTATGGCTACACCTTC.